This T cell receptor beta chain was sequenced during a study of shared clonotypes between healthy human individuals. Whole-study context: The people who gave samples were a couple of women and three men aged 18 to 49.

Here immunoSEQ multiplex PCR was the method, and the copy in TCRdb shows in-frame clones only, minus some. This sample has some 2,100,000 clones, with more than 85% found just once. The naive CD8 fraction comprised CD45RO-negative cells positively selected for CCR7 and excluded terminally differentiated effector memory CD45RA+ cells. The CDR3 extends over 14 amino acids. Germline lookup yields CDR1 LGHNA and CDR2 YNFKEQ. V gave up 1 base and J gave up 4 bases, with 10 bases separating them. Sequencing was performed on naive CD8+ T cells from PBMCs. The gene calls are TRBV4-2 and TRBJ2-5, with D uncertain. This TCR came from a man between 18 and 29 years old in good health. Some clones in this sample may be carry-over from other donors' samples. CDR3 amino acids: CASSQARPLETQYF. The CDR3 DNA reads as TGTGCCAGCAGCCAAGCAAGGCCGCTAGAGACCCAGTACTTC.